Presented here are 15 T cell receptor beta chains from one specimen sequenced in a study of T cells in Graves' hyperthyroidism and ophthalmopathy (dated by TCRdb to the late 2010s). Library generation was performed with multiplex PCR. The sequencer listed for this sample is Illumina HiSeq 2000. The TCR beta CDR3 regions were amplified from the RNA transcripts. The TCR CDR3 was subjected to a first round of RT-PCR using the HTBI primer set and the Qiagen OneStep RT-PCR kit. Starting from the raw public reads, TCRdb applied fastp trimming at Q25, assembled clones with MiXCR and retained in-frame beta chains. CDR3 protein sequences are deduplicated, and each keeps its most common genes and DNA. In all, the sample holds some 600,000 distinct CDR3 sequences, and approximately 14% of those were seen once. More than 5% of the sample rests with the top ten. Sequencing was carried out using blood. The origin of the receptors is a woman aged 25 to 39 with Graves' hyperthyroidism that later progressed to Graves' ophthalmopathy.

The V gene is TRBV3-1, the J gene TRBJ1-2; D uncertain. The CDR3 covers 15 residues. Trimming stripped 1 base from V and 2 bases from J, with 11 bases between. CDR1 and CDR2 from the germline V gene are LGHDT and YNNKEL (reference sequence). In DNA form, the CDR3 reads TGTGCCAGCAGCCAAGTCGGCCGATCAAACTATGGCTACACCTTC. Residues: CASSQVGRSNYGYTF.

CDR3 bases: TGTGCCAGCAGCTTAGGTGGGGAGCGGAACAATGAGCAGTTCTTC. The encoded protein is CASSLGGERNNEQFF. The chain carries TRBV7-2 and TRBJ2-1; D may be TRBD2 (5 bases). The CDR3 runs 15 residues. Per the germline V gene, CDR1 is SGHTA and CDR2 is FQGNSA. Trimming shortened V by 1 base and J by 5 bases, and 12 bases separated the two germline ends.

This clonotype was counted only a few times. The CDR3 is CASSPRRSGGLNTEAFF. In DNA form, the CDR3 reads TGTGCCAGCAGCCCGAGGAGGAGCGGGGGGCTGAACACTGAAGCTTTCTTT. The chain uses TRBV7-8 and TRBJ1-1; tentatively, D is TRBD1 (6 bases). CDR1 and CDR2 (germline): SGHVS, FQNEAQ. The CDR3 covers 17 residues. Trimming pared 5 bases from V and 0 bases from J, leaving 19 bases between.

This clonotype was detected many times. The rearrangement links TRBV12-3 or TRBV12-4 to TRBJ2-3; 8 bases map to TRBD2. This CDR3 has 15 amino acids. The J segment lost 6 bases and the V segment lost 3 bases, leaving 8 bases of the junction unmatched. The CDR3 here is CASSFSGTPSDTQYF. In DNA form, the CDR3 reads TGTGCCAGCAGTTTTAGCGGGACCCCATCTGATACGCAGTATTTT.

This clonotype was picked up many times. The CDR3 spells CASSYRDRGTYEQYF. The DNA of the CDR3 is TGTGCCAGCAGCTACCGGGACAGGGGGACCTACGAGCAGTACTTC. The chain links TRBV7-2 to TRBJ2-7; TRBD1 matches 11 bases. Trimming removed 4 bases from V and 2 bases from J; junction bases left unmatched: 4. The CDR3 has 15 amino acids. The germline CDR1 and CDR2 sequences are SGHTA and FQGNSA.

The CDR3 region is CASSPEAPGGLSEQYF. The CDR3 DNA follows: TGTGCCAGCAGCCCAGAGGCCCCAGGAGGACTTAGCGAGCAGTACTTC. V and J are TRBV4-2 and TRBJ2-7, with a tentative D call TRBD2 (5 bases). V gave up 4 bases and J gave up 6 bases, with 22 bases separating them. Germline CDR1 and CDR2: LGHNA and YNFKEQ. This CDR3 comprises 16 residues.

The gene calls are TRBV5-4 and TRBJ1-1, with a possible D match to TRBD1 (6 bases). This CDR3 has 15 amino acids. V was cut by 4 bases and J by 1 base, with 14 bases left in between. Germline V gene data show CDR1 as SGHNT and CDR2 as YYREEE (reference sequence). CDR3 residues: CASSVGAGKNTEAFF. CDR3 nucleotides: TGTGCCAGCAGCGTGGGGGCAGGGAAGAACACTGAAGCTTTCTTT.

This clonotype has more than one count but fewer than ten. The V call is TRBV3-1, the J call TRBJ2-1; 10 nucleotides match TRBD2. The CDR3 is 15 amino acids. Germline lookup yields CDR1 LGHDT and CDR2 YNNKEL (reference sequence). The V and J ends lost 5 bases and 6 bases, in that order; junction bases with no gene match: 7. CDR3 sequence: CASSTSGKVFNEQFF. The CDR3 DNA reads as TGTGCCAGCAGCACTAGCGGGAAAGTGTTCAATGAGCAGTTCTTC.

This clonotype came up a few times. The CDR3 coding sequence is TGCAGCGTTGGATCACGGTTAGCCAAAAACATTCAGTACTTC. Its protein product is CSVGSRLAKNIQYF. The chain recombines TRBV29-1 with TRBJ2-4; no clear D. The CDR3 totals 14 residues. The germline V and J ends were trimmed by 4 bases and 0 bases, with 10 bases remaining between them. CDR1 SQVTM and CDR2 ANQGSEA come from the germline V gene.

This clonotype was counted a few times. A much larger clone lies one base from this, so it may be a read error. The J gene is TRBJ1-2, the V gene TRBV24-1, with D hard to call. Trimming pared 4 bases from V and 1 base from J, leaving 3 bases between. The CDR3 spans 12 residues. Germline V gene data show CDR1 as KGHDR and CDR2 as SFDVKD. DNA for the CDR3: TGTGCCACCAGTGACAGTAACTATGGCTACACCTTC. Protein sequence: CATSDSNYGYTF.

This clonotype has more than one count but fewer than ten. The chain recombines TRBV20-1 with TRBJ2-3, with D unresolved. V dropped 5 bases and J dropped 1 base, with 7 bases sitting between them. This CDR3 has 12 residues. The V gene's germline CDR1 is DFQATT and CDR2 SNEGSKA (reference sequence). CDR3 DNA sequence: TGCAGTGCTCCCGACGGCACAGATACGCAGTATTTT. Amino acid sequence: CSAPDGTDTQYF.

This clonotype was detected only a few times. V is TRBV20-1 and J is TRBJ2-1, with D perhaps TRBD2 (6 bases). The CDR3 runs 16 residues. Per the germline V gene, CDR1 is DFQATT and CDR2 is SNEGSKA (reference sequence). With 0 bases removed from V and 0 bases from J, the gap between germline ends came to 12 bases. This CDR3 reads CSARDRKLASYNEQFF. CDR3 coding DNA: TGCAGTGCTAGAGATCGGAAACTAGCCTCCTACAATGAGCAGTTCTTC.

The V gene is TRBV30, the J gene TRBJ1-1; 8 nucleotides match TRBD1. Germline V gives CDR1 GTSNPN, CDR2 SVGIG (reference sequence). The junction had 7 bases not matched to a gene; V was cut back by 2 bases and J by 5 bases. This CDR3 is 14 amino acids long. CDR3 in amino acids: CAWSPGQGWTEAFF. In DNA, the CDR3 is TGTGCCTGGAGTCCCGGACAGGGCTGGACTGAAGCTTTCTTT.

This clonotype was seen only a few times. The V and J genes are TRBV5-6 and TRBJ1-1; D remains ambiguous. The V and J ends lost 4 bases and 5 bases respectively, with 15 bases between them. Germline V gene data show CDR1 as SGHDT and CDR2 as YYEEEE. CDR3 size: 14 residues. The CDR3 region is CASSLEYSATEAFF. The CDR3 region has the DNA TGTGCCAGCAGCCTGGAGTACAGCGCAACTGAAGCTTTCTTT.

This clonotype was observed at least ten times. The CDR3 sequence is CASRTGQPSYEQYF. The CDR3 nucleotides are TGTGCCAGCAGGACCGGACAGCCATCCTACGAGCAGTACTTC. The rearrangement uses TRBV6-1 and TRBJ2-7; the D gene is possibly TRBD1 (6 bases). V lost 6 bases to trimming and J lost 1 base, with 13 bases between them. The CDR3 spans 14 residues. From germline, CDR1 is MNHNS and CDR2 SASEGT.